A single sample gave rise to the 29 T cell receptor beta chains below, sequenced in a study of T cells in Graves' hyperthyroidism and ophthalmopathy. The source material, RNA transcripts, was used to amplify TCR beta CDR3 regions. With the HTBI primer set, the TCR CDR3 went through a first round of RT-PCR. MiXCR, run by TCRdb on the multiplex PCR reads, gives a single entry per CDR3 protein. The top ten clones hold around 30% of a sample with fewer than 250,000 distinct CDR3 sequences, about a sixth of them seen once. Sequences were obtained from blood. The source of these receptors is a woman in her late teens or twenties with Graves' ophthalmopathy.

This clonotype appeared many times. V and J are TRBV30 and TRBJ2-2, with 8 bases that match TRBD1. Germline CDR1 is GTSNPN and CDR2 is SVGIG (reference sequence). The CDR3 length is 14 residues. The J segment lost 1 base and the V segment lost 7 bases, leaving 5 bases of the junction unmatched. CDR3 protein: CASRGTGNTGELFF. In DNA form, the CDR3 reads TGTGCCTCGAGGGGGACAGGGAACACCGGGGAGCTGTTTTTT.

The rearrangement joins TRBV3-1 to TRBJ2-7; 12 bases fit TRBD2. The germline gives CDR1 LGHDT, CDR2 YNNKEL (reference sequence). CDR3 length: 15 amino acids. J was trimmed by 4 bases and V by 4 bases; bases with no gene match: 5. The CDR3 region has the DNA TGTGCCAGCAGCCGGGGAACTAGCGGGGGGTACGAGCAGTACTTC. This sequence encodes CASSRGTSGGYEQYF.

This clonotype has a count of ten or more. This chain uses TRBV4-3 with TRBJ1-2; 11 bases fit TRBD1. Trimming took 3 bases from V and 3 from J; bases not matched to a gene: 6. Germline V CDR1 and CDR2: LGHNA, YSLEER. The CDR3 contains 16 residues. CDR3 sequence: CASSQKWTGGDYGYTF. CDR3 nucleotides: TGCGCCAGCAGCCAGAAGTGGACAGGGGGCGACTATGGCTACACCTTC.

In this sample, this clonotype turned up many times. The chain has TRBV10-2 and TRBJ1-2; a possible D gene is TRBD1 (5 bases). The CDR3 is made up of 12 amino acids. The V and J ends lost 6 bases and 6 bases respectively, with 11 bases between them. CDR1 and CDR2 from the germline V gene are WSHSY and SAAADI. The CDR3 DNA reads TGCGCCAGCAGCCCCAGGGACCATGGCTACACCTTC. It is translated as CASSPRDHGYTF.

The rearrangement links TRBV7-8 to TRBJ2-5, with TRBD1 matching 12 bases. Losses at the gene ends were 6 bases for V and 6 bases for J; bases not matched to a gene: 11. In germline, CDR1 is SGHVS, CDR2 FQNEAQ. The CDR3 totals 16 residues. The CDR3 coding sequence is TGTGCCAGCAGTTCTCTCGGGACAGGGGGCGTGCAGACCCAGTACTTC. It encodes CASSSLGTGGVQTQYF.

This clonotype appeared many times. The rearrangement uses TRBV18 and TRBJ1-1; 8 bases align to TRBD1. Losses at the gene ends were 5 bases for V and 4 bases for J; bases not matched to a gene: 12. CDR1 is KGHSH, CDR2 LQKENI, per germline. The CDR3 covers 16 residues. CDR3 residues: CASSGRGHGGGTEAFF. Written as DNA, the CDR3 is TGTGCCAGCTCAGGCAGGGGGCATGGTGGAGGCACTGAAGCTTTCTTT.

Many counts were recorded for this clonotype. The V call is TRBV6-1, the J call TRBJ2-3; 12 bases are a match to TRBD2. V shed 10 bases and J 1 base; nucleotides not matched to a gene: 6. CDR3 length: 15 amino acids. The V gene's germline CDR1 is MNHNS and CDR2 SASEGT. Here the CDR3 reads CATKTSGSGTDTQYF. In nucleotides, the CDR3 is TGTGCCACCAAGACTAGCGGGAGTGGCACAGATACGCAGTATTTT.

There are many counts of this clonotype. The chain has TRBV3-1 and TRBJ1-1; 12 bases are shared with TRBD1. The CDR3 runs 17 residues. The germline V gene encodes CDR1 LGHDT and CDR2 YNNKEL (reference sequence). The V segment lost 4 bases and the J segment 1 base; nucleotides outside the gene matches: 7. CDR3 in amino acids: CASSLVPGQGANTEAFF. CDR3 bases: TGTGCCAGCAGCCTTGTCCCGGGACAGGGGGCGAACACTGAAGCTTTCTTT.

Ten or more counts support this clonotype. For the CDR3, the DNA is TGTGCCAGCAGTTTGAGGGTTGCCTACGAGCAGTACTTC. Translated, it gives CASSLRVAYEQYF. The chain combines TRBV28 with TRBJ2-7, with a tentative D call TRBD2 (5 bases). The CDR3 covers 13 residues. The V gene's germline CDR1 is MDHEN and CDR2 SYDVKM. Trimming removed 3 bases at V and 2 bases at J, with 8 bases between.

This clonotype was seen many times. V and J are TRBV15 and TRBJ1-2; D is undetermined. The CDR3 has 14 amino acids. V dropped 5 bases and J dropped 0 bases, with 10 bases sitting between them. Germline CDR1 LNHNV, CDR2 YYDKDF (reference sequence). This CDR3 is CATSLDGSNYGYTF. DNA of the CDR3: TGTGCCACCAGCCTAGACGGATCTAACTATGGCTACACCTTC. The variable domain in full, with the rest retrieved from reference TRBV15 and TRBJ1-2, is DAMVIQNPRYQVTQFGKPVTLSCSQTLNHNVMYWYQQKSSQAPKLLFHYYDKDFNNEADTPDNFQSRRPNTSFCFLDIRSPGLGDTAMYLCATSLDGSNYGYTFGSGTRLTVV.

In its sample, this clonotype was seen many times. The chain employs TRBV6-1 and TRBJ1-4, with TRBD1 identical over 9 bases. Trimming at V came to 6 bases and at J to 8 bases, leaving 13 bases not matched to a gene. Per germline, CDR1 MNHNS and CDR2 SASEGT. The CDR3 totals 16 residues. The CDR3 loop is CASRGASGTGQEKLFF. The CDR3 DNA reads TGTGCCAGCAGGGGAGCATCCGGGACAGGGCAGGAAAAACTGTTTTTT.

This clonotype has a count of ten or more. V gene TRBV28 combines with J gene TRBJ2-3; 8 bases match TRBD2. Trimming cost V 5 bases and J 3 bases; bases outside gene matches: 13. The CDR3 totals 17 residues. Per germline, CDR1 MDHEN and CDR2 SYDVKM. The CDR3 DNA sequence: TGTGCCAGCAGTCGACCCGGGACTAGAATAGGGACAGATACGCAGTATTTT. Translation: CASSRPGTRIGTDTQYF.

Points on this clonotype: This may be a read error: a much more frequent sequence differs by one nucleotide. The J gene is TRBJ2-3, the V gene TRBV15; perhaps TRBD2 as D (7 bases). This CDR3 is built from 14 residues. Trimming shortened V by 10 bases and J by 1 base, and 15 bases separated the two germline ends. Germline CDR1 reads LNHNV; CDR2 reads YYDKDF (reference sequence). The CDR3, as DNA: TGTGCCATCAGTCTGGGGGGGCGCACAGATACGCAGTATTTT. It is translated as CAISLGGRTDTQYF.

This clonotype was seen many times. The chain employs TRBV20-1 and TRBJ2-1, with 12 bases identical to TRBD2. CDR3 length: 19 amino acids. The junction had 10 bases not matched to a gene; V was cut back by 1 base and J by 0 bases. CDR1 and CDR2 from the germline V gene are DFQATT and SNEGSKA (reference sequence). The CDR3 here is CSARGPQLAGGNSYNEQFF. CDR3 nucleotides: TGCAGTGCTAGAGGGCCCCAACTAGCGGGAGGAAACTCCTACAATGAGCAGTTCTTC.

The sample holds many counts of this clonotype. V is TRBV27 and J is TRBJ2-7; 13 bases are shared with TRBD2. Losses at the gene ends were 1 base for V and 0 bases for J; bases not matched to a gene: 6. Germline values: CDR1 MNHEY, CDR2 SMNVEV (reference sequence). CDR3 length equals 18 residues. The DNA for the CDR3 is TGTGCCAGCAGTTTATACCCCAGGACTAGCGGGAGCTCCTACGAGCAGTACTTC. This encodes CASSLYPRTSGSSYEQYF.

This clonotype has a count of ten or more. The gene calls are TRBV2 and TRBJ1-4, with TRBD1 as a possible D gene (6 bases). Trimming removed 4 bases at V and 2 bases at J, with 11 bases between. The CDR3 runs 15 residues. Germline V lookup: CDR1 SNHLY, CDR2 FYNNEI. In DNA, the CDR3 is TGTGCCAGCAGTGCAAACAGGGCTACTAATGAAAAACTGTTTTTT. Amino acids: CASSANRATNEKLFF.

V is TRBV18 and J is TRBJ2-5, with TRBD2 as a possible D gene (5 bases). Germline CDR1 KGHSH, CDR2 LQKENI. Trimming removed 4 bases from V and 5 bases from J, with 26 bases in between. The CDR3 covers 18 residues. CDR3 in amino acids: CASSLRREDWPLEETQYF. The CDR3 DNA is TGTGCCAGCTCACTCAGGAGAGAGGACTGGCCGCTGGAGGAGACCCAGTACTTC.

This clonotype was counted many times. The chain couples TRBV5-1 to TRBJ1-3, with D unresolved. Trimming shortened V by 0 bases and J by 0 bases, and 10 bases separated the two germline ends. CDR1 SGHRS and CDR2 YFSETQ come from the germline V gene. The CDR3 totals 16 residues. Here the CDR3 reads CASSLGRVNSGNTIYF. In DNA form, the CDR3 reads TGCGCCAGCAGCTTGGGTAGAGTGAACTCTGGAAACACCATATATTTT.

The chain carries TRBV19 and TRBJ2-6; possible D gene TRBD1, 5 bases. This CDR3 has 16 residues. Germline loops: CDR1 LNHDA, CDR2 SQIVND (reference sequence). The V and J ends lost 5 bases and 0 bases respectively, with 11 bases between them. Written as DNA, the CDR3 is TGTGCCAGTAGTTCAATGACAGTCTCTGGGGCCAACGTCCTGACTTTC. It codes for CASSSMTVSGANVLTF.

V and J are TRBV18 and TRBJ2-7; 9 nucleotides match TRBD1. Germline assignment: CDR1 KGHSH and CDR2 LQKENI. The CDR3 has 13 residues. V was pared by 6 bases and J by 3 bases, with 3 bases of the junction left unmatched. This chain's CDR3 is CASSRQGDYEQYF. The CDR3 nucleotides read TGTGCCAGCTCGCGACAGGGGGACTACGAGCAGTACTTC.

This clonotype was picked up many times. This chain uses TRBV7-9 with TRBJ2-3; D not resolved. The length of the CDR3 is 15 residues. CDR1 SEHNR and CDR2 FQNEAQ come from the germline V gene (reference sequence). V was cut by 8 bases and J by 0 bases, with 15 bases left in between. CDR3 loop: CASSVGGTSTDTQYF. The CDR3 DNA follows: TGTGCCAGCTCCGTGGGCGGTACTAGCACAGATACGCAGTATTTT.

This clonotype was observed many times. This chain links TRBV28 with TRBJ1-5, with 11 bases fitting TRBD1. The J segment lost 7 bases and the V segment lost 6 bases, leaving 11 bases of the junction unmatched. This CDR3 is built from 16 residues. Germline-derived CDR1 and CDR2 are MDHEN and SYDVKM. The CDR3 DNA is TGTGCCAGCAGGGGTTACGGGACAGGGGGTTGGCAGCCCCAGCATTTT. It translates to CASRGYGTGGWQPQHF. Based on the CDR3 plus reference TRBV28 and TRBJ1-5, the full variable domain is DVKVTQSSRYLVKRTGEKVFLECVQDMDHENMFWYRQDPGLGLRLIYFSYDVKMKEKGDIPEGYSVSREKKERFSLILESASTNQTSMYLCASRGYGTGGWQPQHFGDGTRLSIL.

This clonotype was seen at least ten times. The gene calls are TRBV2 and TRBJ2-2, with TRBD1 matching over 8 bases. Germline CDR1 SNHLY, CDR2 FYNNEI. The CDR3 runs 14 residues. V lost 6 bases to trimming and J lost 4 bases; unmatched junction nucleotides: 4. DNA of the CDR3: TGTGCCAGCAGAGAACAGGGGGTCACCGGGGAGCTGTTTTTT. Protein: CASREQGVTGELFF. Based on the CDR3 plus reference TRBV2 and TRBJ2-2, the full variable domain is EPEVTQTPSHQVTQMGQEVILRCVPISNHLYFYWYRQILGQKVEFLVSFYNNEISEKSEIFDDQFSVERPDGSNFTLKIRSTKLEDSAMYFCASREQGVTGELFFGEGSRLTVL.

This clonotype was observed many times. This chain joins TRBV28 and TRBJ1-1; D possibly corresponds to TRBD1 (5 bases). The V and J ends lost 8 bases and 6 bases respectively, with 16 bases between them. The CDR3 is 13 amino acids. Germline V gene lookup returns CDR1 MDHEN and CDR2 SYDVKM. The CDR3 is CASVPRGHAEAFF. The CDR3, as DNA: TGTGCCAGCGTACCCCGAGGACATGCTGAAGCTTTCTTT.

This clonotype was found many times. V is TRBV3-1 and J is TRBJ2-7; D is unresolved. Trimming shortened V by 5 bases and J by 7 bases, and 15 bases separated the two germline ends. In germline, CDR1 is LGHDT, CDR2 YNNKEL (reference sequence). The CDR3 is 13 residues long. The CDR3 region has the DNA TGTGCCAGCAGCGGTTCTAGTCTAGGGGAGCAGTACTTC. It is translated as CASSGSSLGEQYF.

Ten or more counts support this clonotype. The rearrangement joins TRBV20-1 to TRBJ1-4; D remains unclear. Germline V gene data show CDR1 as DFQATT and CDR2 as SNEGSKA (reference sequence). CDR3 length equals 14 residues. V dropped 1 base and J dropped 7 bases, with 13 bases sitting between them. The CDR3: CSARVAGSGEKLFF. The CDR3, as DNA: TGCAGTGCTAGAGTTGCGGGCTCGGGTGAAAAACTGTTTTTT.

This clonotype was seen repeatedly, ten times or more. The chain has TRBV24-1 and TRBJ1-5; a weak D match, TRBD1 (5 bases). Germline assignment: CDR1 KGHDR and CDR2 SFDVKD. The CDR3 is 18 amino acids. V was clipped by 3 bases and J by 1 base, with 18 bases between them. CDR3 coding DNA: TGTGCCACCAGTGATAGTCTTATACAGGCCGTGAGCAATCAGCCCCAGCATTTT. It translates to CATSDSLIQAVSNQPQHF.

The chain has TRBV28 and TRBJ1-6, with no clear D. Trimming left V 3 bases short and J 10 bases short, with 16 bases between. The germline V gene encodes CDR1 MDHEN and CDR2 SYDVKM. The CDR3 extends over 15 amino acids. CDR3 loop: CASSFVHFPKSPLHF. The CDR3 DNA reads TGTGCCAGCAGTTTTGTCCATTTCCCTAAGTCACCCCTCCACTTT.

This clonotype was counted many times. This may be a read error: a much more frequent sequence differs by one nucleotide. V gene TRBV11-2 combines with J gene TRBJ2-7, with D possibly matching TRBD2 (5 bases). Germline V gene data show CDR1 as SGHAT and CDR2 as FQNNGV. The V gene lost 0 bases and the J gene lost 6 bases, with 12 bases spanning the gap. CDR3 size: 14 residues. CDR3 DNA sequence: TGTGCCAGCAGCTTAGATCCGGGAACCTGCGAGCAGTACTTC. The encoded protein is CASSLDPGTCEQYF. The full variable domain, completed using reference TRBV11-2 and TRBJ2-7, is EAGVAQSPRYKIIEKRQSVAFWCNPISGHATLYWYQQILGQGPKLLIQFQNNGVVDDSQLPKDRFSAERLKGVDSTLKIQPAKLEDSAVYLCASSLDPGTCEQYFGPGTRLTVT.